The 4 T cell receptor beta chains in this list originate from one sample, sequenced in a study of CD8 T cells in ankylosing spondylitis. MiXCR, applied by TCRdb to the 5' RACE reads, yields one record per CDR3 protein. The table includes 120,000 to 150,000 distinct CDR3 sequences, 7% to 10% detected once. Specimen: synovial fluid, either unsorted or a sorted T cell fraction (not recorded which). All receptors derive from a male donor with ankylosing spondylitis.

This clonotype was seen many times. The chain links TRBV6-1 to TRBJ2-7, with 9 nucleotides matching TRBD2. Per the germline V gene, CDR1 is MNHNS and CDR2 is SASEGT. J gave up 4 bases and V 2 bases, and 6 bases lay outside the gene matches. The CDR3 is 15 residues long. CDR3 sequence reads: CASSESSGGPYEQYF. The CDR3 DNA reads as TGTGCCAGCAGTGAATCCAGCGGGGGGCCGTACGAGCAGTACTTC.

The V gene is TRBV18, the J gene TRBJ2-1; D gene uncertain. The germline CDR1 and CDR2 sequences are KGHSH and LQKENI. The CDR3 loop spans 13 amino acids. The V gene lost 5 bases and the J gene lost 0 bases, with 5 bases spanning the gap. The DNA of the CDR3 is TGTGCCAGCTCAGATTACTCCTACAATGAGCAGTTCTTC. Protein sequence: CASSDYSYNEQFF.

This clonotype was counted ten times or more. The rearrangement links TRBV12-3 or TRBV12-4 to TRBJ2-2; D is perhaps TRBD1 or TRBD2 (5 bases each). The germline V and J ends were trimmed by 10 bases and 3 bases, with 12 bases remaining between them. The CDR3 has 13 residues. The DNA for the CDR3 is TGTGCCACCGGGACGGGCTACACCGGGGAGCTGTTTTTT. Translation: CATGTGYTGELFF.

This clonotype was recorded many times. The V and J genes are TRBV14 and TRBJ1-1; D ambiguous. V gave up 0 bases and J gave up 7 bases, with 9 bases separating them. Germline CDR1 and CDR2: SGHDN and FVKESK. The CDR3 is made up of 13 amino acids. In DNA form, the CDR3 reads TGTGCCAGCAGCCAAGATATGGGCAGTGAAGCTTTCTTT. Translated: CASSQDMGSEAFF.